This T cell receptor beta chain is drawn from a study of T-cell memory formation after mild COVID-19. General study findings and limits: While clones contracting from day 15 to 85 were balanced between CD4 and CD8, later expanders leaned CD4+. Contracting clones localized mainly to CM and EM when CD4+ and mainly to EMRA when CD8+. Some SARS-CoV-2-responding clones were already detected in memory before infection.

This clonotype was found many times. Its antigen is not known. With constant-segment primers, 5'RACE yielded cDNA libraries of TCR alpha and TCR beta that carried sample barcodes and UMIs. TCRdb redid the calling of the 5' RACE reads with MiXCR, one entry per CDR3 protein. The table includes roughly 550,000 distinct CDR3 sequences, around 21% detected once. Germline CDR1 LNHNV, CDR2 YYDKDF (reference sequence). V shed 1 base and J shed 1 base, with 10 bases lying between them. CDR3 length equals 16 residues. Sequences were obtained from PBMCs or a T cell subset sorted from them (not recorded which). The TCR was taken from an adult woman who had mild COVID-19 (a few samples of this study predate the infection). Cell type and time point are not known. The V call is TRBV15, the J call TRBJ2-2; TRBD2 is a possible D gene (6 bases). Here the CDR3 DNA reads TGTGCCACCAGCAGAGGGGAGGCGGTGAACACCGGGGAGCTGTTTTTT. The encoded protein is CATSRGEAVNTGELFF.